This T cell receptor beta chain came from a study of glioma-infiltrating T cells. Study-level points and caveats: CDR3 overlap between tissue and blood was very small. Tissue-blood divergence was below expectation in non-neoplastic patients, above in gliomas.

This CDR3 has 15 residues. Germline CDR1 reads SEHNR; CDR2 reads FQNEAQ (reference sequence). Trimming took off 3 bases at V and 2 bases at J, with 10 bases between the two ends. Of note for this clonotype: Its antigen is unknown.

Amplification of TCR alpha and beta CDR3 regions from RNA used iRepertoire nested multiplex PCR. TCRdb passed the multiplex PCR reads through MiXCR, listing each CDR3 protein once. This table holds over 120,000 distinct CDR3 sequences, 30% to 40% found once. Source material: glioma tissue, nonneoplastic brain tissue, or PBMCs (not recorded which). The rearrangement uses TRBV7-9 and TRBJ2-2, with D possibly called TRBD1 or TRBD2 (5 bases each). The clonotype comes from a human donor with low-grade glioma or glioblastoma, undergoing nonglioma brain surgery, or in good health (not recorded which). The CDR3, as DNA: TGTGCCAGCAGCTTGGGACCAGCCAACACCGGGGAGCTGTTTTTT. Amino acid sequence: CASSLGPANTGELFF. The complete variable domain, with remaining parts taken from reference TRBV7-9 and TRBJ2-2, reads DTGVSQNPRHKITKRGQNVTFRCDPISEHNRLYWYRQTLGQGPEFLTYFQNEAQLEKSRLLSDRFSAERPKGSFSTLEIQRTEQGDSAMYLCASSLGPANTGELFFGEGSRLTVL.